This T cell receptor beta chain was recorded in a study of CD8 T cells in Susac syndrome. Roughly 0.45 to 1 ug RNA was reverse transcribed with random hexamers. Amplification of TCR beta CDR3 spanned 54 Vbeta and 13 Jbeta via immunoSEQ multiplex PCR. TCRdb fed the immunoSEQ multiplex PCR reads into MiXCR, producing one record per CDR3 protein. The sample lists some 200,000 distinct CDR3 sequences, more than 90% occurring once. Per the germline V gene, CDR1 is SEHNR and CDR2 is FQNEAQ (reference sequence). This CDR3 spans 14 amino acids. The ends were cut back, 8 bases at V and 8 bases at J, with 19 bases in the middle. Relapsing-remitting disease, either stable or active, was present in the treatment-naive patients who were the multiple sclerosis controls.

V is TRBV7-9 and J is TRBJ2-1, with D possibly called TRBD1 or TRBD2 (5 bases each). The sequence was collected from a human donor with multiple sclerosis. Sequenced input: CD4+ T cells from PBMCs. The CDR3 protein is CASGGWGTGDEQFF. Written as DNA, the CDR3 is TGTGCCAGCGGAGGCTGGGGGACGGGCGATGAGCAGTTCTTC.